This note documents a single T cell receptor (beta chain) sequence. This specimen belongs to a study of blood T cell repertoires in COVID-19. Overall study context: Researchers got acute and convalescent COVID-19 samples from the United States, Italy and Spain. PBMCs, B-cell-depleted T cells, or T cells were the source of the cDNA or gDNA that made up the material.

Per the authors' pipeline: Using reference gene primer amplification, nucleated cell counts were estimated. Measured with immunoSEQ multiplex PCR; TCRdb has only the in-frame clones, and not every one. That table gives V, J and clone size, and the DNA gave D and trimming. The data contain a few hundred thousand clones, about 82% of them singletons. CDR3 length: 20 amino acids. Trimming cost V 0 bases and J 2 bases; bases outside gene matches: 7. Germline V gene data show CDR1 as LNHNV and CDR2 as YYDKDF (reference sequence). The sequenced material came from peripheral blood. The receptor's source is a woman aged 45-59 years with acute or convalescent COVID-19. The chain combines TRBV15 with TRBJ2-1, with 16 bases matching TRBD2. The CDR3 DNA reads TGTGCCACCAGCAGAGATAGGGGACTAGCGGGAGGGGCCCCCTACAATGAGCAGTTCTTC. It specifies CATSRDRGLAGGAPYNEQFF.